Below are 28 T cell receptor beta chains sequenced from a single sample in a study of T cell responses to AZD1222 COVID-19 vaccine. The method was immunoSEQ multiplex PCR; TCRdb's version includes in-frame clones alone and lacks a portion of them. The table records 100,000 to 150,000 clones, approximately 85% of them present only once. The source material was peripheral blood, sampled on day 0 of AZD1222 vaccination. Receptor source: an adult in good health.

This clone was seen once. The V call is TRBV27, the J call TRBJ2-2; 10 nucleotides match TRBD1. The ends lost 6 bases at V and 4 bases at J; junction bases unmatched: 17. There are 19 residues in the CDR3. CDR1 and CDR2 (germline): MNHEY, SMNVEV (reference sequence). The CDR3 coding sequence is TGTGCCAGCAGGGCTCCCTCCTGGGACAGGGGCGCGGGCACCGGGGAGCTGTTTTTT. Translated, it gives CASRAPSWDRGAGTGELFF.

V is TRBV7-2 and J is TRBJ2-2, with TRBD2 matching over 12 bases. In germline, CDR1 is SGHTA, CDR2 FQGNSA. V was pared by 7 bases and J by 4 bases, with 4 bases of the junction left unmatched. The CDR3 contains 15 residues. The CDR3 loop reads CASTQTSGSTGELFF. The CDR3 DNA reads TGTGCCAGCACCCAGACTAGCGGGAGCACCGGGGAGCTGTTTTTT.

The chain recombines TRBV3-1 (or the pseudogene TRBV3-2) with TRBJ2-5, with D possibly matching TRBD2 (6 bases). Trimming stripped 2 bases from V and 1 base from J, with 14 bases between. The CDR3 spans 16 residues. Looked up from germline, CDR1 is LGHDT and CDR2 is YNNKEL (reference sequence). This CDR3 is CASSQTPPGLQETQYF. CDR3 bases: TGTGCCAGCAGCCAAACCCCTCCGGGACTCCAAGAGACCCAGTACTTC.

The rearrangement links TRBV19 to TRBJ2-7; D might be TRBD1 or TRBD2, each matching 5 bases. V dropped 3 bases and J dropped 0 bases, with 9 bases sitting between them. The length of the CDR3 is 14 residues. Germline V gives CDR1 LNHDA, CDR2 SQIVND (reference sequence). CDR3 sequence reads: CASSMGVSSYEQYF. The DNA of the CDR3 is TGTGCCAGTAGTATGGGGGTTAGCTCCTACGAGCAGTACTTC.

J is TRBJ1-1 and V is TRBV2; D is unclear. Germline CDR1 reads SNHLY; CDR2 reads FYNNEI. V was clipped by 3 bases and J by 0 bases, with 5 bases between them. The CDR3 length is 13 residues. CDR3 bases: TGTGCCAGCAGTGACTTGATGAACACTGAAGCTTTCTTT. This encodes CASSDLMNTEAFF.

The chain employs TRBV7-9 and TRBJ1-2, with TRBD1 matching 8 bases. V dropped 5 bases and J dropped 0; count of bases not matched to a gene: 5. Looked up from germline, CDR1 is SEHNR and CDR2 is FQNEAQ (reference sequence). This CDR3 is 15 amino acids long. CDR3 sequence (DNA): TGTGCCAGCAGCCCCCAGACAGGGGCTAACTATGGCTACACCTTC. It translates to CASSPQTGANYGYTF.

J is TRBJ1-2 and V is TRBV10-3; 7 bases are shared with TRBD1. Losses at the gene ends were 3 bases for V and 4 bases for J; bases not matched to a gene: 8. CDR3 length: 15 residues. The germline V gene has CDR1 ENHRY and CDR2 SYGVKD. CDR3 sequence reads: CAISDVRGLGYGYTF. CDR3 bases: TGTGCCATCAGTGATGTAAGGGGGCTCGGCTATGGCTACACCTTC.

This rearrangement joins TRBV12-3 or TRBV12-4 to TRBJ1-6; 7 bases match TRBD1. V lost 10 bases, J lost 10 bases, and 10 bases stayed unmatched. This CDR3 has 13 amino acids. The DNA for the CDR3 is TGTGCCACACGGGAGGGGGCGGGATCACCCCTCCACTTT. Protein sequence: CATREGAGSPLHF.

This clone showed up just once. This rearrangement joins TRBV4-3 to TRBJ1-6; 7 nucleotides line up with TRBD1. V trimming: 3 bases; J trimming: 7 bases; junction bases outside the gene matches: 6. Germline V gives CDR1 LGHNA, CDR2 YSLEER. The length of the CDR3 is 15 residues. The CDR3 loop is CASSQGTVGNSPLHF. The CDR3 coding sequence is TGCGCCAGCAGCCAGGGGACAGTGGGAAATTCACCCCTCCACTTT.

In this sample, this clone turned up a few times. This chain uses TRBV25-1 with TRBJ2-7, with D tentatively TRBD2 (6 bases). CDR1 is MGHDK and CDR2 is SYGVNS in the germline V gene. V lost 5 bases, J lost 3 bases, and 11 bases lay in between. There are 13 residues in the CDR3. CDR3 DNA sequence: TGTGCCAGCAGTCGCTCGCGGGGCTACGAGCAGTACTTC. It translates to CASSRSRGYEQYF.

The chain has TRBV5-1 and TRBJ1-3; D is undetermined. The CDR3 consists of 16 residues. The germline gives CDR1 SGHRS, CDR2 YFSETQ. V dropped 4 bases and J dropped 0 bases, with 14 bases sitting between them. CDR3 nucleotides: TGCGCCAGCAGCCCGGACGGTCCGAGCTCTGGAAACACCATATATTTT. It yields the protein CASSPDGPSSGNTIYF.

The DNA for the CDR3 is TGTGCCAGCAGTGATAAGGGGGCTGGAAACACCATATATTTT. Protein sequence: CASSDKGAGNTIYF. The chain links TRBV2 to TRBJ1-3; D may be TRBD1 (6 bases). The CDR3 consists of 14 residues. The V end lost 3 bases, the J end lost 2 bases, and 8 bases lay between the germline ends. The germline CDR1 and CDR2 sequences are SNHLY and FYNNEI.

The rearrangement uses TRBV2 and TRBJ1-2; a possible D gene is TRBD1 (6 bases). V was shortened by 4 bases and J by 7 bases, with 19 bases between the two germline ends. Germline loops: CDR1 SNHLY, CDR2 FYNNEI. This CDR3 has 15 residues. DNA for the CDR3: TGTGCCAGCAGTGCCCCCCTCCTACAGGGAACTGGCTACACCTTC. Translating it yields CASSAPLLQGTGYTF. Drawing the rest from reference TRBV2 and TRBJ1-2, the complete variable domain is EPEVTQTPSHQVTQMGQEVILRCVPISNHLYFYWYRQILGQKVEFLVSFYNNEISEKSEIFDDQFSVERPDGSNFTLKIRSTKLEDSAMYFCASSAPLLQGTGYTFGSGTRLTVV.

The V and J genes are TRBV30 and TRBJ1-1; D call uncertain. The V end lost 3 bases, the J end lost 0 bases, and 8 bases lay between the germline ends. CDR3 length: 13 amino acids. Per germline, CDR1 GTSNPN and CDR2 SVGIG (reference sequence). The CDR3 nucleotides are TGTGCCTGGAGATTGACATTGAACACTGAAGCTTTCTTT. Protein product: CAWRLTLNTEAFF.

V usage is TRBV6-5 and J usage is TRBJ2-2; tentatively, D is TRBD2 (6 bases). Germline CDR1 MNHEY, CDR2 SVGAGI. V lost 2 bases, J lost 4 bases, and 11 bases lay in between. The CDR3 runs to 15 residues. The CDR3 nucleotides read TGTGCCAGCAGTTACGCGGGGCTGGGCACCGGGGAGCTGTTTTTT. This translates into CASSYAGLGTGELFF.

The table lists this clone with a few counts. The genes are TRBV24-1 and TRBJ2-3; D possibly corresponds to TRBD2 (5 bases). V shed 1 base and J shed 0 bases, with 19 bases lying between them. In germline, CDR1 is KGHDR, CDR2 SFDVKD. The CDR3 is 19 residues long. The CDR3 DNA follows: TGTGCCACCAGTGATTTATCAACAGCGGAGGTACCCAGCACAGATACGCAGTATTTT. Protein sequence: CATSDLSTAEVPSTDTQYF.

This clone was recorded once. V and J are TRBV9 and TRBJ1-6, with D hard to call. Germline V gene data show CDR1 as SGDLS and CDR2 as YYNGEE. V was clipped by 4 bases and J by 0 bases, with 8 bases between them. The CDR3 extends over 15 amino acids. This CDR3 is CASSTQSSYNSPLHF. In DNA form, the CDR3 reads TGTGCCAGCAGCACGCAGAGCTCCTATAATTCACCCCTCCACTTT.

The rearrangement uses TRBV19 and TRBJ2-3; TRBD2 is a possible D gene (6 bases). The CDR3 contains 12 residues. V dropped 3 bases and J dropped 10 bases, with 11 bases sitting between them. Germline V CDR1 and CDR2: LNHDA, SQIVND (reference sequence). The CDR3 region is CASSIGGFAQYF. CDR3 sequence (DNA): TGTGCCAGTAGTATTGGGGGGTTCGCGCAGTATTTT.

The chain employs TRBV24-1 and TRBJ1-1, with D uncertain. V was pared by 7 bases and J by 8 bases, with 10 bases between. Germline CDR1 KGHDR, CDR2 SFDVKD. CDR3 size: 11 residues. As DNA, the CDR3 is TGTGCCACCAGCAAGGGATTCGAAGCTTTCTTT. The encoded protein is CATSKGFEAFF.

The J gene is TRBJ1-1, the V gene TRBV30; TRBD1 might be the D (6 bases). The germline V gene encodes CDR1 GTSNPN and CDR2 SVGIG (reference sequence). There are 13 residues in the CDR3. Trimming took 4 bases from V and 1 from J, leaving 10 bases between them. In DNA form, the CDR3 reads TGTGCCTGGACCCGAGGGGGGAACACTGAAGCTTTCTTT. This gives the protein CAWTRGGNTEAFF.

Note on this clone: The identical CDR3 is also encoded by other nucleotide sequences in the sample. The chain couples TRBV4-3 to TRBJ2-2, with TRBD1 matching over 8 bases. CDR3 length equals 17 residues. V gave up 0 bases and J gave up 0 bases; unmatched junction bases: 3. Germline CDR1 LGHNA, CDR2 YSLEER. CDR3 residues: CASSQDDRGANTGELFF. The CDR3 DNA reads TGCGCCAGCAGCCAAGATGACAGGGGCGCGAACACCGGGGAGCTGTTTTTT.

The chain joins TRBV5-5 to TRBJ1-3; 11 bases line up with TRBD1. CDR3 length: 17 residues. The germline CDR1 and CDR2 sequences are SGHKS and YYEKEE (reference sequence). Trimming took 0 bases from V and 2 from J; bases not matched to a gene: 4. This CDR3 reads CASSLVSDRGPGNTIYF. The CDR3 DNA reads as TGTGCCAGCAGCTTGGTCTCGGACAGGGGGCCTGGAAACACCATATATTTT.

V is TRBV14 and J is TRBJ2-7; D might be TRBD1 (5 bases). The CDR3 is 13 amino acids. Trimming took 1 base from V and 6 from J, leaving 10 bases between them. Germline values: CDR1 SGHDN, CDR2 FVKESK. The CDR3 nucleotides read TGTGCCAGCAGCCAAGGTGCTAGGGGCGAGCAGTACTTC. Protein sequence: CASSQGARGEQYF.

The rearrangement uses TRBV7-6 and TRBJ1-2, with TRBD1 matching over 9 bases. V lost 5 bases and J lost 6; bases outside the gene matches: 16. The CDR3 contains 17 residues. Germline lookup yields CDR1 SGHVS and CDR2 FNYEAQ. CDR3 amino acids: CASSPHHRGPGIDGYTF. In DNA, the CDR3 is TGTGCCAGCAGCCCACATCACAGGGGGCCGGGGATCGATGGCTACACCTTC. The variable domain in full, with the rest retrieved from reference TRBV7-6 and TRBJ1-2, is GAGVSQSPRYKVTKRGQDVALRCDPISGHVSLYWYRQALGQGPEFLTYFNYEAQQDKSGLPNDRFSAERPEGSISTLTIQRTEQRDSAMYRCASSPHHRGPGIDGYTFGSGTRLTVV.

The CDR3 nucleotides read TGTGCCAGCAGGGGGGACAGGGTGAACACTGAAGCTTTCTTT. Translated, it gives CASRGDRVNTEAFF. This chain uses TRBV7-2 with TRBJ1-1, with TRBD1 matching 9 bases. The CDR3 has 14 amino acids. Germline trimming cut 6 bases from V and 0 bases from J; bases unmatched to any gene: 2. Germline assignment: CDR1 SGHTA and CDR2 FQGNSA.

This chain joins TRBV10-3 and TRBJ2-2; TRBD2 aligns across 8 bases. This CDR3 is built from 15 residues. Germline assignment: CDR1 ENHRY and CDR2 SYGVKD. V lost 4 bases and J lost 2; bases outside the gene matches: 3. In DNA form, the CDR3 reads TGTGCCATCAGTGCGGGGGGGACTAACACCGGGGAGCTGTTTTTT. Protein sequence: CAISAGGTNTGELFF.

The chain recombines TRBV5-1 with TRBJ1-3; no clear D gene. The V gene's germline CDR1 is SGHRS and CDR2 YFSETQ. The CDR3 sequence is 15 residues long. Between the trimmed V and J ends, which lost 0 bases and 4 bases, there was a span of 11 bases. The CDR3 bases are TGCGCCAGCAGCTTGGCCCCGGCCTTGGGAAACACCATATATTTT. Its translation is CASSLAPALGNTIYF.

The genes are TRBV19 and TRBJ2-7, with TRBD1 identical over 10 bases. The CDR3 is 16 amino acids. Germline loops: CDR1 LNHDA, CDR2 SQIVND (reference sequence). The V and J ends lost 5 bases and 5 bases, in that order; junction bases with no gene match: 12. The CDR3 spells CASSVSRQGARDEQYF. CDR3 coding DNA: TGTGCCAGTAGTGTATCGCGACAGGGGGCCCGAGACGAGCAGTACTTC.